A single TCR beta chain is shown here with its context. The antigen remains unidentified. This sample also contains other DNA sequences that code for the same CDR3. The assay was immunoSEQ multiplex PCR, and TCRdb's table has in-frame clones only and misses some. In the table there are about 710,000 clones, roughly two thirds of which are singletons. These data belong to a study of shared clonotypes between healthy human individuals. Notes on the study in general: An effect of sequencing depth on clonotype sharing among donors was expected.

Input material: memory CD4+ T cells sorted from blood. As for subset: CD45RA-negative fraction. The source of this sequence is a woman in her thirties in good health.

This CDR3 reads CASSPDSYEQYF. The CDR3 DNA is TGTGCCAGCTCACCGGACAGCTACGAGCAGTACTTC. The V gene is TRBV18, the J gene TRBJ2-7, with D maybe TRBD1 (6 bases). The CDR3 is 12 amino acids. Germline CDR1 is KGHSH and CDR2 is LQKENI. The germline V and J ends were trimmed by 3 bases and 3 bases, with 6 bases remaining between them.